This T cell receptor (beta chain) was recovered during a study of blood T cell repertoires in COVID-19. Overall study context: Italy, Spain and the United States were the sources of the convalescent and acute COVID-19 samples.

Unmatched junction bases numbered 7, after V lost 5 bases and J lost 7 bases. The CDR3 contains 13 residues. CDR1 SEHNR and CDR2 FQNEAQ come from the germline V gene (reference sequence). Authors' data handling: Counts of nucleated cells, estimated from reference gene primer amplification, were obtained. The repertoire was sequenced with immunoSEQ multiplex PCR; TCRdb's copy has only in-frame clones and lacks some. That table supplies the V and J calls and clone size; D and trimming were determined from the DNA. The table includes just over 300,000 clones, about nine tenths detected once. The sample comprised PBMCs or T cells enriched from blood (not recorded which). V and J are TRBV7-9 and TRBJ2-7; the match to TRBD1 covers 8 bases. This sequence was found in a woman in her forties who had recovered from COVID-19. The DNA of the CDR3 is TGTGCCAGCAGCCCTGGACAGGGATTGGAGCAGTACTTC. This codes for CASSPGQGLEQYF.